The subject of this entry is one TCR beta chain. What it binds is unknown. The germline V gene has CDR1 LGHDT and CDR2 YNNKEL (reference sequence). This CDR3 is 13 amino acids long. Trimming stripped 7 bases from V and 2 bases from J, with 8 bases between. These data belong to a study of T cells in Graves' hyperthyroidism and ophthalmopathy. Study information: Any treatment followed the collection of peripheral blood at initial diagnosis. Study-level results: Ophthalmopathy was identified by the model a median roughly six months ahead of onset.

Amplification of TCR beta CDR3 regions used RNA as the template. Researchers ran a first-round RT-PCR on the TCR CDR3 using the HTBI primer set. TCRdb reprocessed the multiplex PCR reads with MiXCR, giving one entry per CDR3 protein. There are under 350,000 distinct CDR3 sequences in the sample; roughly a fifth occur only once, and about 50% lies in the top ten. Not enrolled were patients with uncontrolled infection, other autoimmune disease, pregnancy or lactation. 9.5 to 10 ml fresh peripheral blood yielded the PBMCs. Sequenced material: blood. J is TRBJ2-2 and V is TRBV3-1; no reliable D call. This clonotype was obtained from a woman in her fifties or sixties with Graves' hyperthyroidism. CDR3 nucleotides: TGTGCCAGCAACCACATTAACACCGGGGAGCTGTTTTTT. Encoded protein: CASNHINTGELFF. The complete variable domain, with remaining parts taken from reference TRBV3-1 and TRBJ2-2, reads DTAVSQTPKYLVTQMGNDKSIKCEQNLGHDTMYWYKQDSKKFLKIMFSYNNKELIINETVPNRFSPKSPDKAHLNLHINSLELGDSAVYFCASNHINTGELFFGEGSRLTVL.